The clone carrying this T cell receptor (beta chain) was recorded a few times. CDR3 length: 15 amino acids. CDR1 is SGHAT, CDR2 FQNNGV, per germline. V lost 6 bases and J 1 base, leaving 14 bases between the germline ends. The data were obtained in a study of response to subunit inactivated influenza vaccine. TCRdb analysed the RT-PCR reads with MiXCR anew, one entry per CDR3 protein. Of about 520,000 distinct CDR3 sequences listed, around 7.7% are singletons. The material was PBMCs from blood, obtained around 25 months after vaccination. This sequence originates from a man between 50 and 70 years old who received an inactivated influenza vaccine. The chain employs TRBV11-2 and TRBJ2-3, with D perhaps being TRBD1 or TRBD2 (5 bases each). CDR3 in DNA: TGTGCCAGCAGACGGGACCGCTGGGGCACAGATACGCAGTATTTT. Translation: CASRRDRWGTDTQYF.